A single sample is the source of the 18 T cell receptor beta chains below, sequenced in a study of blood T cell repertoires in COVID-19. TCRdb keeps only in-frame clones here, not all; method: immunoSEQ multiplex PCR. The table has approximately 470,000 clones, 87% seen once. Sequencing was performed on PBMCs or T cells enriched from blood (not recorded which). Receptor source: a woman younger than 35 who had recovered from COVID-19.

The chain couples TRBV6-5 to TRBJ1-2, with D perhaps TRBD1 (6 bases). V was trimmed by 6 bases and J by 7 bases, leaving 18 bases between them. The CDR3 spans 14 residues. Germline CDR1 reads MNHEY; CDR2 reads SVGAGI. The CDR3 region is CASSLGAGAGGYTF. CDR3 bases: TGTGCCAGCAGCTTGGGCGCGGGGGCAGGTGGCTACACCTTC.

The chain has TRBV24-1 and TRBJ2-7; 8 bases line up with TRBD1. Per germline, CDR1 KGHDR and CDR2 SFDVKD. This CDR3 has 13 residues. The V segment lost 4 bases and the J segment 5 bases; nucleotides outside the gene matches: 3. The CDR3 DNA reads TGTGCCACCAGTGACTCGGGACAGGACGAGCAGTACTTC. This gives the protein CATSDSGQDEQYF.

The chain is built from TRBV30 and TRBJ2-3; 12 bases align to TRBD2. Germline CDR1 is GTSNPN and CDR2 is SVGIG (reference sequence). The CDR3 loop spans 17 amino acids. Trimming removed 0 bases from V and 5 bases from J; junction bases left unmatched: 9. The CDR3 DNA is TGTGCCTGGAGTGTACGTACTAGCGGGGGGCGTTTAGATACGCAGTATTTT. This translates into CAWSVRTSGGRLDTQYF.

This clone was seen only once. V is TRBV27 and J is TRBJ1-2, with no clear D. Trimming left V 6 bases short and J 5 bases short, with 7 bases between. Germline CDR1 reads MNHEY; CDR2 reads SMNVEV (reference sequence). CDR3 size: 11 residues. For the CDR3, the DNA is TGTGCCAGCAGCCCGGGGTATGGCTACACCTTC. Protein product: CASSPGYGYTF.

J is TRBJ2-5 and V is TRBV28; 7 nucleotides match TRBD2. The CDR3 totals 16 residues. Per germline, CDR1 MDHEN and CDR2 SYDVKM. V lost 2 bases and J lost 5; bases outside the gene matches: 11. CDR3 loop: CASSLPRGGVGETQYF. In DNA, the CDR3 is TGTGCCAGCAGTTTACCGAGGGGAGGGGTTGGGGAGACCCAGTACTTC.

The CDR3 DNA reads TGTGCCAGCAGCCAACAGGGGGCTAACTATGGCTACACCTTC. It yields the protein CASSQQGANYGYTF. The V gene is TRBV7-9, the J gene TRBJ1-2; 8 bases are shared with TRBD1. The CDR3 consists of 14 residues. Germline CDR1 SEHNR, CDR2 FQNEAQ (reference sequence). Trimming took 5 bases from V and 0 from J; bases not matched to a gene: 2.

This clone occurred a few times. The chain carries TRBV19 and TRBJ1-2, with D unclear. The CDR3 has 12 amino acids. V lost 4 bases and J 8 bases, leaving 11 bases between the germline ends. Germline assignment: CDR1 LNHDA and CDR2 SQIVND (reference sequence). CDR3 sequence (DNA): TGTGCCAGTAGTACCCGACTGAGGGGCTACACCTTC. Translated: CASSTRLRGYTF.

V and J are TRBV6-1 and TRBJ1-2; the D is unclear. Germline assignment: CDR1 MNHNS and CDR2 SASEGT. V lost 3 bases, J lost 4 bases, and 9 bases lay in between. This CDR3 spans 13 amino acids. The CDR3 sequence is CASSEVEGYGYTF. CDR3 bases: TGTGCCAGCAGTGAGGTCGAGGGCTATGGCTACACCTTC.

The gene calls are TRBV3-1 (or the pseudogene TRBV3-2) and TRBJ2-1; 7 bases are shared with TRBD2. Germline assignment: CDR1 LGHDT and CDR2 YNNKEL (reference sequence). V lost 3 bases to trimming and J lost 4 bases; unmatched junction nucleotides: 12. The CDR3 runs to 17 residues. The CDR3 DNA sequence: TGTGCCAGCAGCCAGGGGGTGCCGACTAGCAGATACAATGAGCAGTTCTTC. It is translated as CASSQGVPTSRYNEQFF.

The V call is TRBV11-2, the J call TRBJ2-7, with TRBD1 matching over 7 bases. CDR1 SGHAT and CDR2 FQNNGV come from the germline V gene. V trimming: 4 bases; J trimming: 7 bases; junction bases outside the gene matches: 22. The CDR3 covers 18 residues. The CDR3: CASSSPIRVQTGTREQYF. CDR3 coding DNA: TGTGCCAGCAGCTCCCCGATAAGGGTCCAGACAGGGACGAGGGAGCAGTACTTC.

Written as DNA, the CDR3 is TGTGCCAGCAGCCCATCGGGACAGGGCCTCCAAGAGACCCAGTACTTC. It specifies CASSPSGQGLQETQYF. The chain carries TRBV9 and TRBJ2-5; 9 nucleotides agree with TRBD1. The CDR3 consists of 16 residues. The germline gives CDR1 SGDLS, CDR2 YYNGEE. With 4 bases clipped from V and 1 base from J, the junction kept 8 bases outside the gene matches.

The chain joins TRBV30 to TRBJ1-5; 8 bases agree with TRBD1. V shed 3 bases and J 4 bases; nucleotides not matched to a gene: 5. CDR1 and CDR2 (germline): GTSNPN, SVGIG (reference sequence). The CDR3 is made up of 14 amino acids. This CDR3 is CAWRMTGDNQPQHF. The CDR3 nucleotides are TGTGCCTGGAGGATGACAGGGGATAATCAGCCCCAGCATTTT.

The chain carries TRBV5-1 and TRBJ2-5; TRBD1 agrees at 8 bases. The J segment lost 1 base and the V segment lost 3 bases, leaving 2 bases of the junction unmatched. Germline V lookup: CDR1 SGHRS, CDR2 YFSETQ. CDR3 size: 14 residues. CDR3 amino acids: CASSSQGGQETQYF. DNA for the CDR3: TGCGCCAGCAGCTCACAGGGGGGCCAAGAGACCCAGTACTTC.

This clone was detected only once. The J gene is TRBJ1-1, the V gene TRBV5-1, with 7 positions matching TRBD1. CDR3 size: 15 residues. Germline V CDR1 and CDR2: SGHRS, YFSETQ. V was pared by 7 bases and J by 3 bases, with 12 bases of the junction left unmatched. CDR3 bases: TGCGCCAGCTTCGGGACAGCCTCATCGGACACTGAAGCTTTCTTT. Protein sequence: CASFGTASSDTEAFF.

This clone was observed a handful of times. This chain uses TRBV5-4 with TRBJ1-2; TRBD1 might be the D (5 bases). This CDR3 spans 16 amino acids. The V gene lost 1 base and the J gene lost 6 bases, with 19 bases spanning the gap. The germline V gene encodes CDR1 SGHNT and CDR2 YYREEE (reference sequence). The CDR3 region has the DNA TGTGCCAGCAGCTTGAAGGTGGGGCAGCCAGCTGATGGCTACACCTTC. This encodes CASSLKVGQPADGYTF.

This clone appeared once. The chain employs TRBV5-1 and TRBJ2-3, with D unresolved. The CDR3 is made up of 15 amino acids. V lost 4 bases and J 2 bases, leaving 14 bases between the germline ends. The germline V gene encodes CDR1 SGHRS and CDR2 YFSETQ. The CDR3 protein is CASSPQALFTDTQYF. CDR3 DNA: TGCGCCAGCAGCCCCCAGGCATTGTTCACAGATACGCAGTATTTT.

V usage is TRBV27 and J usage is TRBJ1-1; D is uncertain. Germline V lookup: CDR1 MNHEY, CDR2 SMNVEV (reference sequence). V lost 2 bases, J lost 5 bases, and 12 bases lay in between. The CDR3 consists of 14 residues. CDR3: CASSLRRGGTEAFF. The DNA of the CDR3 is TGTGCCAGCAGTTTAAGGCGGGGAGGGACTGAAGCTTTCTTT.

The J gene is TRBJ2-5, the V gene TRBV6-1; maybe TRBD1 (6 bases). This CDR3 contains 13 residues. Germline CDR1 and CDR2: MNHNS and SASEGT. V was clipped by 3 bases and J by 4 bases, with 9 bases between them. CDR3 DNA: TGTGCCAGCAGTGAGGCCAGGGGAGAGACCCAGTACTTC. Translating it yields CASSEARGETQYF.